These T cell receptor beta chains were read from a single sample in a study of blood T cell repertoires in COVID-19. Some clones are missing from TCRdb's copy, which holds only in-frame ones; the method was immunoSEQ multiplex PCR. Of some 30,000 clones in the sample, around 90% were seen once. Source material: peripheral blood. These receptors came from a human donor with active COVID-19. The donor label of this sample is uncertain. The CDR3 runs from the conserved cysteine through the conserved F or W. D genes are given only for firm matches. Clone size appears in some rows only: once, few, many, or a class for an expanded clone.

CDR3 protein: CASSPRRGAASGTDTQYF
CDR3 DNA: TGTGCCAGCTCACCAAGGCGGGGGGCAGCCTCGGGCACAGATACGCAGTATTTT
clone size: .
J gene: TRBJ2-3
D gene: TRBD2
V gene: TRBV18

CDR3 protein: CASSPELGGELFF
CDR3 DNA: TGCGCCAGCAGCCCCGAACTCGGCGGGGAGCTGTTTTTT
clone size: .
J gene: TRBJ2-2
D gene: .
V gene: TRBV5-1

CDR3 protein: CASSLGPLALSDTQYF
CDR3 DNA: TGTGCCAGCAGCTTAGGCCCCCTAGCCCTTTCAGATACGCAGTATTTT
clone size: once
J gene: TRBJ2-3
D gene: .
V gene: TRBV13

CDR3 protein: CASSQVTGQGGVTQYF
CDR3 DNA: TGCGCCAGCAGCCAAGTCACCGGGCAGGGTGGAGTTACCCAGTACTTC
clone size: .
J gene: TRBJ2-5
D gene: .
V gene: TRBV4-3

CDR3 protein: CASSNEGKLFF
CDR3 DNA: TGTGCCAGCAGCAATGAGGGAAAACTGTTTTTT
clone size: .
J gene: TRBJ1-4
D gene: .
V gene: TRBV6-5

CDR3 protein: CASSVEQGDTQYF
CDR3 DNA: TGTGCCAGCAGCGTGGAACAGGGAGATACGCAGTATTTT
clone size: once
J gene: TRBJ2-3
D gene: .
V gene: TRBV9

CDR3 protein: CAWRSRVLAERNTF
CDR3 DNA: TGTGCCTGGAGGTCAAGGGTCCTGGCGGAGCGGAACACCTTC
clone size: .
J gene: TRBJ1-2
D gene: .
V gene: TRBV30

CDR3 protein: CAWSVVGRNQPQHF
CDR3 DNA: TGTGCCTGGAGTGTCGTAGGGAGAAATCAGCCCCAGCATTTT
clone size: .
J gene: TRBJ1-5
D gene: .
V gene: TRBV30

CDR3 protein: CATSRDQALAGTYEQYF
CDR3 DNA: TGTGCCACCAGCAGAGATCAGGCACTAGCGGGTACCTACGAGCAGTACTTC
clone size: .
J gene: TRBJ2-7
D gene: TRBD2
V gene: TRBV15

CDR3 protein: CASSLTSGVSGELFF
CDR3 DNA: TGTGCCAGCAGCTTAACGTCCGGGGTTTCCGGGGAGCTGTTTTTT
clone size: .
J gene: TRBJ2-2
D gene: .
V gene: TRBV7-3

CDR3 protein: CASSSGDEQFF
CDR3 DNA: TGTGCCAGCAGTTCGGGGGACGAGCAGTTCTTC
clone size: .
J gene: TRBJ2-1
D gene: .
V gene: TRBV27

CDR3 protein: CASSLAKDGGEETQYF
CDR3 DNA: TGTGCCAGCAGCTTAGCGAAAGACGGAGGAGAAGAGACCCAGTACTTC
clone size: .
J gene: TRBJ2-5
D gene: .
V gene: TRBV7-2

CDR3 protein: CSVTQILMNTEAFF
CDR3 DNA: TGCAGCGTAACACAGATCCTAATGAACACTGAAGCTTTCTTT
clone size: .
J gene: TRBJ1-1
D gene: .
V gene: TRBV29-1

CDR3 protein: CASSLDSGRSSYEQYF
CDR3 DNA: TGTGCCAGCAGCTTAGATAGCGGGAGGTCGTCCTACGAGCAGTACTTC
clone size: .
J gene: TRBJ2-7
D gene: TRBD2
V gene: TRBV5-4

CDR3 protein: CASSETGSTDTQYF
CDR3 DNA: TGTGCCAGCAGTGAAACGGGGAGCACAGATACGCAGTATTTT
clone size: .
J gene: TRBJ2-3
D gene: .
V gene: TRBV6-4

CDR3 protein: CATSDLDRTGANVLTF
CDR3 DNA: TGTGCCACCAGTGACCTCGACAGGACTGGGGCCAACGTCCTGACTTTC
clone size: .
J gene: TRBJ2-6
D gene: .
V gene: TRBV24-1

CDR3 protein: CASSPSSYEQYF
CDR3 DNA: TGTGCCAGCAGCCCTAGCTCCTACGAGCAGTACTTC
clone size: .
J gene: TRBJ2-7
D gene: .
V gene: TRBV7-2

CDR3 protein: CASSAGPGSADRSSYEQYF
CDR3 DNA: TGCGCCAGCAGCGCGGGACCTGGCTCAGCGGACAGGAGCTCCTACGAGCAGTACTTC
clone size: .
J gene: TRBJ2-7
D gene: .
V gene: TRBV5-1

CDR3 protein: CAISEFIPGQGRETQYF
CDR3 DNA: TGTGCCATCAGTGAATTCATCCCGGGACAGGGGCGAGAGACCCAGTACTTC
clone size: .
J gene: TRBJ2-5
D gene: TRBD1
V gene: TRBV10-3

CDR3 protein: CASSLAGAGGRTDTQYF
CDR3 DNA: TGTGCCAGCAGCTTGGCCGGGGCAGGGGGCAGGACAGATACGCAGTATTTT
clone size: once
J gene: TRBJ2-3
D gene: TRBD1
V gene: TRBV5-8

CDR3 protein: CAWDRFGSGNTIYF
CDR3 DNA: TGTGCCTGGGACAGGTTCGGCTCTGGAAACACCATATATTTT
clone size: .
J gene: TRBJ1-3
D gene: .
V gene: TRBV30

CDR3 protein: CASSWVLAGGPGELFF
CDR3 DNA: TGTGCCAGCAGCTGGGTACTAGCGGGGGGGCCTGGGGAGCTGTTTTTT
clone size: .
J gene: TRBJ2-2
D gene: TRBD2
V gene: TRBV5-6

CDR3 protein: CASSARQGFEKLFF
CDR3 DNA: TGTGCCAGCAGTGCAAGACAGGGTTTTGAAAAACTGTTTTTT
clone size: once
J gene: TRBJ1-4
D gene: TRBD1
V gene: TRBV28

CDR3 protein: CASSQTGTAYEQYF
CDR3 DNA: TGTGCCAGCAGTCAGACAGGGACCGCCTACGAGCAGTACTTC
clone size: .
J gene: TRBJ2-7
D gene: TRBD1
V gene: TRBV6-6

CDR3 protein: CASSETRGTQYF
CDR3 DNA: TGTGCCAGCAGTGAAACTCGCGGGACCCAGTACTTC
clone size: .
J gene: TRBJ2-5
D gene: .
V gene: TRBV25-1

CDR3 protein: CSVGDSSYEQYF
CDR3 DNA: TGCAGCGTTGGGGACAGCTCCTACGAGCAGTACTTC
clone size: .
J gene: TRBJ2-7
D gene: TRBD1
V gene: TRBV29-1

CDR3 protein: CASSVGGDDYEQYF
CDR3 DNA: TGTGCCAGCAGCGTAGGGGGGGATGATTACGAGCAGTACTTC
clone size: .
J gene: TRBJ2-7
D gene: .
V gene: TRBV9

CDR3 protein: CASSPSGPYEQYF
CDR3 DNA: TGTGCCAGCAGCCCCTCCGGTCCTTACGAGCAGTACTTC
clone size: .
J gene: TRBJ2-7
D gene: .
V gene: TRBV5-6

CDR3 protein: CASSYSGSYNEQFF
CDR3 DNA: TGTGCCAGCAGTTACTCCGGCTCCTACAATGAGCAGTTCTTC
clone size: .
J gene: TRBJ2-1
D gene: .
V gene: TRBV6-2/TRBV6-3

CDR3 protein: CASSTGTALEGEQYF
CDR3 DNA: TGTGCCAGCAGCACCGGGACAGCGCTTGAAGGCGAGCAGTACTTC
clone size: .
J gene: TRBJ2-7
D gene: TRBD1
V gene: TRBV7-3

CDR3 protein: CAIRGDRGYEQYF
CDR3 DNA: TGTGCCATCAGAGGGGACAGGGGCTACGAGCAGTACTTC
clone size: .
J gene: TRBJ2-7
D gene: TRBD1
V gene: TRBV10-3

CDR3 protein: CASSTGTGEQFF
CDR3 DNA: TGTGCCAGTAGTACCGGGACAGGCGAGCAGTTCTTC
clone size: .
J gene: TRBJ2-1
D gene: TRBD1
V gene: TRBV19

CDR3 protein: CASSLVWTTNNEQFF
CDR3 DNA: TGTGCCAGCAGCTTAGTATGGACAACCAACAATGAGCAGTTCTTC
clone size: .
J gene: TRBJ2-1
D gene: .
V gene: TRBV11-2

CDR3 protein: CASSGEQGAIYGYTF
CDR3 DNA: TGTGCCAGCAGTGGAGAACAGGGGGCGATCTATGGCTACACCTTC
clone size: .
J gene: TRBJ1-2
D gene: TRBD1
V gene: TRBV2

CDR3 protein: CASSLDSISGANVLTF
CDR3 DNA: TGTGCCAGCAGCTTAGATTCTATTTCTGGGGCCAACGTCCTGACTTTC
clone size: .
J gene: TRBJ2-6
D gene: .
V gene: TRBV5-4

CDR3 protein: CASSVLAGVDYEQYF
CDR3 DNA: TGTGCCAGCAGCGTACTAGCGGGGGTAGATTACGAGCAGTACTTC
clone size: .
J gene: TRBJ2-7
D gene: TRBD2
V gene: TRBV7-2

CDR3 protein: CASSRGGHPDSYNEQFF
CDR3 DNA: TGCGCCAGCAGTCGGGGAGGACATCCGGACTCCTACAATGAGCAGTTCTTC
clone size: once
J gene: TRBJ2-1
D gene: .
V gene: TRBV23-1

CDR3 protein: CASSLMREGNTEAFF
CDR3 DNA: TGTGCCAGCAGTTTAATGCGGGAGGGGAACACTGAAGCTTTCTTT
clone size: once
J gene: TRBJ1-1
D gene: .
V gene: TRBV27

CDR3 protein: CASSQEQGIQPQHF
CDR3 DNA: TGCGCCAGCAGCCAAGAACAGGGTATTCAGCCCCAGCATTTT
clone size: .
J gene: TRBJ1-5
D gene: .
V gene: TRBV4-3

CDR3 protein: CASSQGQGYGYTF
CDR3 DNA: TGTGCCAGCAGCCAGGGGCAGGGCTATGGCTACACCTTC
clone size: .
J gene: TRBJ1-2
D gene: .
V gene: TRBV4-2

CDR3 protein: CSVILAGLTDTQYF
CDR3 DNA: TGCAGCGTAATCCTAGCGGGGCTCACAGATACGCAGTATTTT
clone size: .
J gene: TRBJ2-3
D gene: TRBD2
V gene: TRBV29-1

CDR3 protein: CASSLEVAGTDTQYF
CDR3 DNA: TGCGCCAGCAGCTTGGAGGTAGCGGGCACAGATACGCAGTATTTT
clone size: .
J gene: TRBJ2-3
D gene: .
V gene: TRBV5-1

CDR3 protein: CASSMLAGASYEQYF
CDR3 DNA: TGTGCCAGCAGCATGCTAGCGGGGGCCTCCTACGAGCAGTACTTC
clone size: .
J gene: TRBJ2-7
D gene: .
V gene: TRBV21-1

CDR3 protein: CASSPALVTPGELFF
CDR3 DNA: TGTGCCAGCAGTCCAGCCCTAGTTACCCCCGGGGAGCTGTTTTTT
clone size: few
J gene: TRBJ2-2
D gene: .
V gene: TRBV3-1/TRBV3-2

CDR3 protein: CASSLELAGYEQYF
CDR3 DNA: TGTGCCAGCAGCTTAGAACTAGCGGGCTACGAGCAGTACTTC
clone size: .
J gene: TRBJ2-7
D gene: TRBD2
V gene: TRBV7-2

CDR3 protein: CATSRDRLRGGGTDTQYF
CDR3 DNA: TGTGCCACCAGCAGAGATCGTCTACGAGGCGGGGGAACAGATACGCAGTATTTT
clone size: .
J gene: TRBJ2-3
D gene: TRBD2
V gene: TRBV15

CDR3 protein: CASSYGTDEETQYF
CDR3 DNA: TGTGCCAGCAGTTATGGTACAGATGAGGAGACCCAGTACTTC
clone size: .
J gene: TRBJ2-5
D gene: .
V gene: TRBV6-5

CDR3 protein: CASSSSSRPRSDGYTF
CDR3 DNA: TGTGCCAGCAGCTCCTCGAGCCGCCCAAGGAGTGATGGCTACACCTTC
clone size: .
J gene: TRBJ1-2
D gene: .
V gene: TRBV7-9

CDR3 protein: CASSPKQGPNEKLFF
CDR3 DNA: TGTGCCAGCAGCCCGAAACAGGGTCCTAATGAAAAACTGTTTTTT
clone size: .
J gene: TRBJ1-4
D gene: .
V gene: TRBV7-6

CDR3 protein: CASSPQRGGDTQYF
CDR3 DNA: TGTGCCAGCAGCCCCCAGCGGGGGGGAGATACGCAGTATTTT
clone size: .
J gene: TRBJ2-3
D gene: TRBD2
V gene: TRBV7-2

CDR3 protein: CASSLAGGSYEQYF
CDR3 DNA: TGTGCCAGCAGCTTAGCAGGCGGATCCTACGAGCAGTACTTC
clone size: .
J gene: TRBJ2-7
D gene: .
V gene: TRBV7-9

CDR3 protein: CAGSTGTVGANVLTF
CDR3 DNA: TGTGCCGGTTCGACAGGGACTGTTGGGGCCAACGTCCTGACTTTC
clone size: .
J gene: TRBJ2-6
D gene: .
V gene: TRBV19

CDR3 protein: CASTRESANTGELFF
CDR3 DNA: TGTGCCAGCACCCGAGAATCCGCGAACACCGGGGAGCTGTTTTTT
clone size: .
J gene: TRBJ2-2
D gene: .
V gene: TRBV6-5